This T cell receptor (beta chain) was found in a study of T-cell reconstitution after alpha-beta-depleted transplantation in children. General study findings and limits: T-cell numbers and diversity one year post-transplant derived largely from freshly generated T cells. Where alpha-beta T cells came from about two months after transplant was reportedly several hundred expanded graft clones.

CDR3 length: 15 residues. Germline CDR1 reads WSHSY; CDR2 reads SAAADI. V was cut by 5 bases and J by 2 bases, with 16 bases left in between. Construction of the TCRbeta library involved unique molecular identifiers. TCRdb itself ran the PCR reads through MiXCR, one entry per CDR3 protein. The sample has 250,000 to 300,000 distinct CDR3 sequences, 10% seen once. This clonotype was seen many times. Its target is unknown. The clonotype originates from a boy less than two years old with acute myeloid leukemia, due to receive a stem cell transplant. Sequenced here: PBMCs, sampled before TCRalphabeta/CD19-depleted stem cell transplant. The genes are TRBV10-2 and TRBJ2-7, with D perhaps given as TRBD1 or TRBD2 (5 bases each). The CDR3 DNA reads TGCGCCAGCAGTTTATCCGGGACCCCTGCCTACGAGCAGTACTTC. This codes for CASSLSGTPAYEQYF.